This T cell receptor (beta chain) was captured in a study of identifying expanded T cells in peripheral blood. Notes on the study in general: Clone count variance between roughly 2-week samples rose with total template count. Over around two and four weeks, about 17 and 20 clones changed, versus roughly 1.2 between replicates.

Only in-frame clones appear in the TCRdb table, and some are missing; sequencing was by immunoSEQ multiplex PCR. The sample carries around 120,000 clones, 80% to 90% recorded once. The CDR3 runs to 15 residues. Trimming took off 0 bases at V and 7 bases at J, with 13 bases between the two ends. Per the germline V gene, CDR1 is SGHTA and CDR2 is FQGTGA. Collection occurred without any documented infections or immune events in donors. Points on this clone: Its specificity is not known.

The specimen sequenced was blood. The genes are TRBV7-3 and TRBJ1-5, with unresolved D. This clonotype was sampled from a person aged 18 to 75 in good health. DNA for the CDR3: TGTGCCAGCAGCTTAACGGCAGATCGGTGGCAGCCCCAGCATTTT. Encoded protein: CASSLTADRWQPQHF.